Listed below are T cell receptor beta chains from one sample, sequenced in a study of TIL therapy for anti-PD-1-resistant metastatic lung cancer. Repertoires were generated with immunoSEQ multiplex PCR, while TCRdb's copy carries only in-frame clones and drops some. The table lists 54,000 or so clones, around 79% of them singletons. The sequencing here drew on blood, taken at baseline. These receptors originate from a person between 25 and 80 years old with non-small cell lung cancer. CDR3s include the opening cysteine and the closing phenylalanine or tryptophan. Fields, in order: D gene, J gene, V gene, clone size, CDR3 DNA, CDR3 protein. D genes are given only for firm matches. The listing skips clone size in some rows; elsewhere it reads once, few, many or a size class.

NA | TRBJ2-7 | TRBV7-9 | NA | TGTGCCAGCACAGCTTGGCCAAACTACGAGCAGTACTTC | CASTAWPNYEQYF
TRBD1 | TRBJ1-4 | TRBV4-1 | once | TGCGCCAGCAGCCAGGGACAGGGTGGTGAAAAACTGTTTTTT | CASSQGQGGEKLFF
TRBD2 | TRBJ2-5 | TRBV4-1 | NA | TGCGCCAGCAGCCACCGGACTAGCGGGGGGGCCTGGGAGACCCAGTACTTC | CASSHRTSGGAWETQYF
TRBD2 | TRBJ2-2 | TRBV2 | few | TGTGCCAGCAGCAAGGGACTAGCGGGAGGTGGCGGGGAGCTGTTTTTT | CASSKGLAGGGGELFF
NA | TRBJ2-7 | TRBV5-4 | many | TGTGCCAGCACCCGGGGGGCCGGGAACTACGAGCAGTACTTC | CASTRGAGNYEQYF
NA | TRBJ2-1 | TRBV4-3 | NA | TGCGCCAGCAGCCAAGCCAATGAGCAGTTCTTC | CASSQANEQFF
NA | TRBJ1-5 | TRBV2 | few | TGTGCCAGCATCGTCAGGGAGGGGAATCAGCCCCAGCATTTT | CASIVREGNQPQHF
NA | TRBJ2-2 | TRBV6-5 | NA | TGTGCCAGCAGTTATTCGGTTCAGTACACCGGGGAGCTGTTTTTT | CASSYSVQYTGELFF
NA | TRBJ2-1 | TRBV6-5 | NA | TGTGCCAGCAGTTACGACAACTACAATGAGCAGTTCTTC | CASSYDNYNEQFF
NA | TRBJ2-3 | TRBV5-5 | NA | TGTGCCAGCAGCTTGGCGGAGAGACTAGATACGCAGTATTTT | CASSLAERLDTQYF
NA | TRBJ2-1 | TRBV10-3 | NA | TGTGCCATCAGTGAGTCGAATGAGCAGTTCTTC | CAISESNEQFF
NA | TRBJ2-7 | TRBV5-1 | NA | TGCGCCAGCAGCTTTATGGTGGGGGAAAGCTCCTACGAGCAGTACTTC | CASSFMVGESSYEQYF
NA | TRBJ1-1 | TRBV7-2 | NA | TGTGCCAGCAGCTTAGGGACGGTCACTGAAGCTTTCTTT | CASSLGTVTEAFF
NA | TRBJ1-1 | TRBV7-9 | few | TGTGCCAGCAGCTTAGGGGCTGCGAACACTGAAGCTTTCTTT | CASSLGAANTEAFF
NA | TRBJ2-3 | TRBV7-9 | NA | TGTGCCAGCAGCTTACCCCCCAACGGGGACTGGAACACAGATACGCAGTATTTT | CASSLPPNGDWNTDTQYF
NA | TRBJ2-7 | TRBV27 | NA | TGTGCCAGCAGTCCCCTTTCCGGGAATGGGGTATACGAGCAGTACTTC | CASSPLSGNGVYEQYF
NA | TRBJ2-1 | TRBV6-5 | NA | TGTGCCAGCAGTTACAGCGACAACTCAGTTTCCAATGAGCAGTTCTTC | CASSYSDNSVSNEQFF
NA | TRBJ1-2 | TRBV4-2 | NA | TGTGCCAGCAGCCAAGTGCCCACAAGCGATGGCTACACCTTC | CASSQVPTSDGYTF
NA | TRBJ1-5 | TRBV30 | NA | TGTGCCTGGAGTGTACGCGATAGCAATCAGCCCCAGCATTTT | CAWSVRDSNQPQHF
NA | TRBJ2-7 | TRBV11-2 | NA | TGTGCCAGCAGCTCCGCCCGGTTTAACGAGCAGTACTTC | CASSSARFNEQYF
NA | TRBJ2-5 | TRBV7-8 | NA | TGTGCCAGCAGCTTAGGGGGCAGGGAATGGGAGACCCAGTACTTC | CASSLGGREWETQYF
NA | TRBJ2-5 | TRBV4-1 | NA | TGCGCCAGCAGCCAAAATTGGGGGGACAAAGAGACCCAGTACTTC | CASSQNWGDKETQYF
TRBD2 | TRBJ2-5 | TRBV7-8 | NA | TGTGCCAGCAGCTATGGACTAGCGGGGGGGACCGGAGAGACCCAGTACTTC | CASSYGLAGGTGETQYF
NA | TRBJ1-5 | TRBV4-1 | few | TGCGCCAGCAGCCAAGGCGTGACAGCCGGCAATCAGCCCCAGCATTTT | CASSQGVTAGNQPQHF
NA | TRBJ1-2 | TRBV4-3 | NA | TGCGCCAGCAGCCAAGACAGGCTCTCTGGACGGGGCTACACCTTC | CASSQDRLSGRGYTF
TRBD1 | TRBJ2-6 | TRBV19 | NA | TGTGCCAGTAGGGCCGGGACAGGGGATCCTGGGGCCAACGTCCTGACTTTC | CASRAGTGDPGANVLTF
NA | TRBJ2-5 | TRBV7-9 | NA | TGTGCCAGCAGCTTAGTGGGAGTCCAAGAGACCCAGTACTTC | CASSLVGVQETQYF
NA | TRBJ2-5 | TRBV27 | NA | TGTGCCAGCAGTCACCGACTGGGCCGGGGGGAGACCCAGTACTTC | CASSHRLGRGETQYF